These 13 T cell receptor beta chains originate from one sample sequenced in a study of T-cell reconstitution after alpha-beta-depleted transplantation in children. A TCRbeta library incorporating unique molecular identifiers was prepared. TCRdb re-called the PCR reads through MiXCR, storing one row per CDR3 protein. There are 190,000 or so distinct CDR3 sequences in the sample; more than 14% occur only once, and less than 15% lies in the top ten. Specimen: PBMCs from the stem cell graft donor, collected from the stem cell graft. All receptors come from a human donor who donated a stem cell graft to a child with acute lymphoblastic leukemia.

This chain links TRBV12-3 or TRBV12-4 with TRBJ1-2, with 7 bases identical to TRBD1. With 6 bases clipped from V and 4 bases from J, the junction kept 11 bases outside the gene matches. The CDR3 sequence is 15 residues long. The CDR3 DNA reads TGTGCCAGCAGCCAAGGGGGCAGCCTTAGCTATGGCTACACCTTC. Protein product: CASSQGGSLSYGYTF.

Ten or more counts support this clonotype. CDR3 in DNA: TGTGCCACCAGTGATTTTGAGGGGGCGGGTGGCAATGAGCAGTTCTTC. It yields the protein CATSDFEGAGGNEQFF. The chain recombines TRBV24-1 with TRBJ2-1; 7 bases are shared with TRBD1. V trimming: 1 base; J trimming: 6 bases; junction bases outside the gene matches: 8. Germline V lookup: CDR1 KGHDR, CDR2 SFDVKD. The CDR3 runs to 16 residues.

The chain recombines TRBV5-1 with TRBJ2-1; 13 nucleotides match TRBD2. V lost 4 bases and J lost 3; bases outside the gene matches: 10. CDR3 length: 18 amino acids. Germline CDR1 and CDR2: SGHRS and YFSETQ. CDR3 residues: CASSPERGLAGNYNEQFF. The CDR3 DNA reads TGCGCCAGCAGCCCTGAAAGGGGACTAGCGGGAAACTACAATGAGCAGTTCTTC.

The table lists this clonotype with many counts. This chain uses TRBV12-3 or TRBV12-4 with TRBJ1-2; D is possibly TRBD1 (5 bases). The CDR3 loop spans 13 amino acids. The V and J ends lost 3 bases and 8 bases respectively, with 13 bases between them. The CDR3 here is CASSFDRSQGYTF. CDR3 nucleotides: TGTGCCAGCAGTTTCGACAGAAGTCAAGGCTACACCTTC.

There are many counts of this clonotype. The chain employs TRBV7-9 and TRBJ2-3; unclear D gene. The germline V gene has CDR1 SEHNR and CDR2 FQNEAQ (reference sequence). The CDR3 has 13 amino acids. V shed 5 bases and J shed 0 bases, with 6 bases lying between them. CDR3 nucleotide sequence: TGTGCCAGCAGCATAATAAGCACAGATACGCAGTATTTT. Protein product: CASSIISTDTQYF.

Ten or more counts support this clonotype. The chain recombines TRBV15 with TRBJ2-6, with unresolved D. CDR3 length: 16 amino acids. V lost 3 bases to trimming and J lost 3 bases, with 12 bases between them. Germline values: CDR1 LNHNV, CDR2 YYDKDF (reference sequence). The CDR3 loop is CATSSIRGSGANVLTF. The CDR3 DNA reads as TGTGCCACCAGCAGTATTCGTGGCAGTGGGGCCAACGTCCTGACTTTC.

At least ten counts were recorded for this clonotype. This rearrangement joins TRBV5-1 to TRBJ1-3; D not certain. The V end was cut by 0 bases, the J end by 3 bases, with 10 bases between. The germline V gene encodes CDR1 SGHRS and CDR2 YFSETQ. The CDR3 sequence is 15 residues long. The CDR3 loop reads CASSLAVDVGNTIYF. In nucleotides, the CDR3 is TGCGCCAGCAGCTTGGCCGTGGACGTTGGAAACACCATATATTTT.

A few counts support this clonotype. V and J are TRBV20-1 and TRBJ2-2; D uncertain. The V gene's germline CDR1 is DFQATT and CDR2 SNEGSKA (reference sequence). V lost 3 bases, J lost 2 bases, and 19 bases lay in between. The CDR3 totals 17 residues. The CDR3 DNA reads TGCAGTGCTAGTATTCCCCAGCCGGGCCGAAACACCGGGGAGCTGTTTTTT. It is translated as CSASIPQPGRNTGELFF.

This clonotype was seen repeatedly, ten times or more. The chain uses TRBV7-2 and TRBJ2-7; 8 nucleotides line up with TRBD2. J was trimmed by 1 base and V by 1 base; bases with no gene match: 6. The CDR3 sequence is 16 residues long. Per germline, CDR1 SGHTA and CDR2 FQGNSA. DNA for the CDR3: TGTGCCAGCAGCTTAGGAGGAGCGGGAGAATCCTACGAGCAGTACTTC. Protein: CASSLGGAGESYEQYF.

There are many counts of this clonotype. V usage is TRBV5-4 and J usage is TRBJ2-1; D could derive from TRBD1 or TRBD2 (5 bases each). The CDR3 runs 15 residues. Between the trimmed V and J ends, which lost 6 bases and 6 bases, there was a span of 19 bases. Germline CDR1 and CDR2: SGHNT and YYREEE (reference sequence). Written as DNA, the CDR3 is TGTGCCAGCACCCTCCCGTCAGAAGGGACCAATGAGCAGTTCTTC. It translates to CASTLPSEGTNEQFF. The full variable domain, with the rest looked up from reference TRBV5-4 and TRBJ2-1, is ETGVTQSPTHLIKTRGQQVTLRCSSQSGHNTVSWYQQALGQGPQFIFQYYREEENGRGNFPPRFSGLQFPNYSSELNVNALELDDSALYLCASTLPSEGTNEQFFGPGTRLTVL.

The chain links TRBV14 to TRBJ2-5; no clear D gene. CDR3 length equals 13 residues. V was shortened by 1 base and J by 2 bases, with 5 bases between the two germline ends. The germline CDR1 and CDR2 sequences are SGHDN and FVKESK. CDR3 sequence: CASSQARQETQYF. The CDR3 DNA is TGTGCCAGCAGCCAAGCCAGACAAGAGACCCAGTACTTC. Using reference TRBV14 and TRBJ2-5 for the parts outside the CDR3, the full variable domain is EAGVTQFPSHSVIEKGQTVTLRCDPISGHDNLYWYRRVMGKEIKFLLHFVKESKQDESGMPNNRFLAERTGGTYSTLKVQPAELEDSGVYFCASSQARQETQYFGPGTRLLVL.

This clonotype was seen at least ten times. This chain links TRBV29-1 with TRBJ2-1, with 12 bases lining up with TRBD2. Germline assignment: CDR1 SQVTM and CDR2 ANQGSEA. V shed 6 bases, J shed 5 bases, and the junction held 11 bases outside the gene matches. The CDR3 spans 16 residues. CDR3 in DNA: TGCAGCGTCATGACCCACCTAGCGGGAGGGAACAATGAGCAGTTCTTC. It is translated as CSVMTHLAGGNNEQFF.

This clonotype was seen a handful of times. The DNA of the CDR3 is TGCAGTGCTAGAGGTGGACAGGTCCGTCGGAATGGCTACACCTTC. Its protein is CSARGGQVRRNGYTF. This chain links TRBV20-1 with TRBJ1-2; 7 bases are shared with TRBD1. The germline CDR1 and CDR2 sequences are DFQATT and SNEGSKA (reference sequence). CDR3 size: 15 residues. J was trimmed by 6 bases and V by 1 base; bases with no gene match: 11.